This is a list of T cell receptor beta chains from one sample in a study of blood T cell repertoires in COVID-19. Repertoires were generated with immunoSEQ multiplex PCR, while TCRdb's copy carries only in-frame clones and drops some. The table records around 110,000 clones, 84% of them present only once. The sample was peripheral blood. These receptors came from a woman aged 55-70 years with acute or convalescent COVID-19. CDR3s leave out the opening cysteine and the closing phenylalanine or tryptophan.

v_call: TRBV7-2
cdr3_aa: ASSPRLAGGTDTQY

v_call: TRBV27
cdr3_aa: ASSPPGLDTEAF

v_call: TRBV5-1
cdr3_aa: ASSLVGGTTSADTQY

v_call: TRBV7-9
cdr3_aa: ASSLEASGVTDTQY

v_call: TRBV11-2
cdr3_aa: ASSLDQGTEAF

v_call: TRBV6-5
cdr3_aa: ASRARTSSGGEQF

v_call: TRBV11-2
cdr3_aa: ASSPGMRPGAGGANVLT

v_call: TRBV4-2
cdr3_aa: ASSHERGTDYSNQPQH

v_call: TRBV5-4
cdr3_aa: ASSLYGGGEQY

v_call: TRBV5-1
cdr3_aa: ASSSGTGGTEQY

v_call: TRBV18
cdr3_aa: ASSPTTVNTEAF

v_call: TRBV9
cdr3_aa: ASSVAIEGQRY

v_call: TRBV11-2
cdr3_aa: ASSPRGAGGGETQY

v_call: TRBV12-2
cdr3_aa: ASRSRVRRAGGPQETQY

v_call: TRBV18
cdr3_aa: ASSPGLADYEQY

v_call: TRBV9
cdr3_aa: ASSISGTTGNTIY

v_call: TRBV4-2
cdr3_aa: ASSQENSGRTYEQY

v_call: TRBV1
cdr3_aa: TSSQVAGVPSGEDTQY

v_call: TRBV11-2
cdr3_aa: ASSPRLAGVVQETQY

v_call: TRBV7-8
cdr3_aa: ASSLAGEGNEQF

v_call: TRBV29-1
cdr3_aa: SAGTGGGNQPQH

v_call: TRBV7-9
cdr3_aa: ASSIRDEQF

v_call: TRBV3-1/TRBV3-2
cdr3_aa: ASSQEREGGYTGELF